The 16 T cell receptor beta chains reported below all come from one sample, sequenced in a study of T cells in Graves' hyperthyroidism and ophthalmopathy. Amplification of TCR beta CDR3 regions used RNA as the template. The study used the HTBI primer set for a first-round RT-PCR of the TCR CDR3. TCRdb independently ran MiXCR on the multiplex PCR reads; one entry per CDR3 protein. The sample comprises 600,000 to 800,000 distinct CDR3 sequences, 35% of which are singletons, and less than 40% rests with the top ten. The sequenced material came from blood. These TCRs come from a woman in her thirties or forties with Graves' hyperthyroidism.

This clonotype was seen more than once but under ten times. The CDR3: CASSPRDRGRAEQYF. Here the CDR3 DNA reads TGTGCCAGCAGCCCTCGGGACAGGGGGCGCGCCGAGCAGTACTTC. The chain recombines TRBV12-3 or TRBV12-4 with TRBJ2-7; 12 nucleotides line up with TRBD1. With V trimmed by 6 bases and J by 6 bases, 9 bases remained unmatched. CDR3 length: 15 amino acids.

At least ten counts were recorded for this clonotype. The chain carries TRBV5-5 and TRBJ1-5; D is possibly TRBD1 (5 bases). This CDR3 has 15 residues. V lost 4 bases, J lost 1 base, and 12 bases lay in between. Per germline, CDR1 SGHKS and CDR2 YYEKEE (reference sequence). This chain's CDR3 is CASSPNDRSNQPQHF. The DNA for the CDR3 is TGTGCCAGCAGCCCTAACGACAGAAGCAATCAGCCCCAGCATTTT.

This sequence joins TRBV10-1 and TRBJ2-7; D call uncertain. Germline CDR1 is WNHNN and CDR2 is SYGVQD (reference sequence). V lost 2 bases and J 2 bases, leaving 13 bases between the germline ends. This CDR3 is 15 amino acids long. The CDR3 DNA reads as TGCGCCAGCAGTGAGGGCTTAGCAAGTACCTACGAGCAGTACTTC. Amino acids: CASSEGLASTYEQYF.

The V call is TRBV28, the J call TRBJ1-1; TRBD1 matches 7 bases. The CDR3 totals 15 residues. Unmatched junction bases numbered 17, after V lost 5 bases and J lost 11 bases. Per germline, CDR1 MDHEN and CDR2 SYDVKM. The CDR3 DNA reads TGTGCCAGCAGTCCTCCTTCCAGGGGGAAGATTGTCGCTTTCTTT. Translating it yields CASSPPSRGKIVAFF.

This clonotype was observed a handful of times. The CDR3 DNA follows: TGCGCCAGCAGCCAAGAGCTAAGGGTTCAAGAGACCCAGTACTTC. Its translation: CASSQELRVQETQYF. The rearrangement uses TRBV4-3 and TRBJ2-5, with D hard to call. CDR1 is LGHNA, CDR2 YSLEER, per germline. This CDR3 has 15 residues. V was shortened by 0 bases and J by 2 bases, with 10 bases between the two germline ends.

The V and J genes are TRBV19 and TRBJ1-2; 7 bases line up with TRBD1. The J segment lost 5 bases and the V segment lost 0 bases, leaving 9 bases of the junction unmatched. The germline CDR1 and CDR2 sequences are LNHDA and SQIVND (reference sequence). The CDR3 totals 16 residues. The CDR3: CASSIDRGQLIYGYTF. As DNA, the CDR3 is TGTGCCAGTAGTATAGATCGGGGACAGCTCATTTATGGCTACACCTTC. Filled out from reference TRBV19 and TRBJ1-2, the complete variable domain reads DGGITQSPKYLFRKEGQNVTLSCEQNLNHDAMYWYRQDPGQGLRLIYYSQIVNDFQKGDIAEGYSVSREKKESFPLTVTSAQKNPTAFYLCASSIDRGQLIYGYTFGSGTRLTVV.

This clonotype has a handful of counts. The genes are TRBV12-3 or TRBV12-4 and TRBJ1-2, with D uncertain. This CDR3 has 14 amino acids. V lost 4 bases to trimming and J lost 2 bases, with 11 bases between them. CDR3 region: CASSSWGANYGYTF. The CDR3 coding sequence is TGTGCCAGCAGTTCATGGGGAGCGAACTATGGCTACACCTTC.

The chain is built from TRBV10-2 and TRBJ2-6; D gene unclear. CDR1 is WSHSY, CDR2 SAAADI, per germline. The CDR3 is 18 amino acids. Between the trimmed V and J ends, which lost 0 bases and 2 bases, there was a span of 14 bases. DNA of the CDR3: TGCGCCAGCAGTGAGTCGATCCTGGGCGCCGCTGGGGCCAACGTCCTGACTTTC. Its translation: CASSESILGAAGANVLTF.

There are a few counts of this clonotype. The chain links TRBV4-3 to TRBJ2-7; no definite D call. The CDR3 consists of 14 residues. Per the germline V gene, CDR1 is LGHNA and CDR2 is YSLEER. Trimming removed 1 base from V and 2 bases from J, with 9 bases in between. The CDR3 nucleotides are TGCGCCAGCAGCCAAGTGGACCCCCCCTACGAGCAGTACTTC. It translates to CASSQVDPPYEQYF.

This clonotype has a handful of counts. The CDR3 nucleotides read TGTGCCACCTCCAGGTACCAAGAGACCCAGTACTTC. This translates into CATSRYQETQYF. The chain uses TRBV7-9 and TRBJ2-5; D not certain. The CDR3 contains 12 residues. V was trimmed by 10 bases and J by 0 bases, leaving 9 bases between them. Germline CDR1 is SEHNR and CDR2 is FQNEAQ (reference sequence).

The chain joins TRBV10-3 to TRBJ2-5; TRBD2 aligns across 8 bases. CDR1 ENHRY and CDR2 SYGVKD come from the germline V gene. This CDR3 has 14 amino acids. V dropped 6 bases and J dropped 0; count of bases not matched to a gene: 3. Written as DNA, the CDR3 is TGTGCCATCAGCGGGGGGGAGTACCAAGAGACCCAGTACTTC. Translated: CAISGGEYQETQYF.

There are a few counts of this clonotype. V usage is TRBV5-4 and J usage is TRBJ2-2; 11 positions match TRBD2. Germline trimming cut 4 bases from V and 1 base from J; bases unmatched to any gene: 6. CDR3 length equals 17 residues. CDR1 SGHNT and CDR2 YYREEE come from the germline V gene (reference sequence). CDR3 protein: CASSRGLAVENTGELFF. The CDR3 bases are TGTGCCAGCAGCCGGGGACTAGCGGTCGAGAACACCGGGGAGCTGTTTTTT.

To note about this clonotype: A much larger clone lies a single base off, so this may be a read error. V gene TRBV15 combines with J gene TRBJ2-7, with 8 positions matching TRBD2. This CDR3 is built from 16 residues. CDR1 and CDR2 (germline): LNHNV, YYDKDF (reference sequence). The CDR3 protein is CVTSPSWTSSTYEQYF. DNA of the CDR3: TGTGTCACCAGTCCCAGCTGGACTAGCAGTACCTACGAGCAGTACTTC.

V is TRBV11-1 and J is TRBJ2-7; TRBD1 is a possible D gene (5 bases). Trimming pared 7 bases from V and 1 base from J, leaving 8 bases between. CDR1 and CDR2 (germline): SGHAT, FQDESV (reference sequence). The CDR3 loop spans 12 amino acids. The CDR3 here is CASTTGSYEQYF. The CDR3 coding sequence is TGTGCCAGCACTACAGGTTCCTACGAGCAGTACTTC.

This clonotype was detected a few times. The CDR3 here is CASSLIQGSYEQYF. The DNA for the CDR3 is TGCGCCAGCAGCTTGATACAGGGTAGCTACGAGCAGTACTTC. This sequence joins TRBV5-1 and TRBJ2-7, with D maybe TRBD1 (6 bases). Trimming pared 1 base from V and 3 bases from J, leaving 11 bases between. The length of the CDR3 is 14 residues. Germline V gene lookup returns CDR1 SGHRS and CDR2 YFSETQ.

The sample holds many counts of this clonotype. The chain combines TRBV7-3 with TRBJ2-6; 12 nucleotides align to TRBD1. Germline V gene sequence: CDR1 SGHTA, CDR2 FQGTGA. V was pared by 3 bases and J by 7 bases, with 7 bases of the junction left unmatched. There are 17 residues in the CDR3. For the CDR3, the DNA is TGTGCCAGCAGCTTTCCGGGACAGGGGGCGCAAGCCAACGTCCTGACTTTC. Translated, it gives CASSFPGQGAQANVLTF.